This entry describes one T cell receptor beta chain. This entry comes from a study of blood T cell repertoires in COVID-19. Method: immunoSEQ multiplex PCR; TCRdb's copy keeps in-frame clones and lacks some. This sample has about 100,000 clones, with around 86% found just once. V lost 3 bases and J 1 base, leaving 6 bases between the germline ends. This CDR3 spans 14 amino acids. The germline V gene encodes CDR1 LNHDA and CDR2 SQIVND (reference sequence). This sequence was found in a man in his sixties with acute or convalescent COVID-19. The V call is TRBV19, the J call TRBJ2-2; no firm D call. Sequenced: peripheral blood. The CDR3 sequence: CASSMSRNTGELFF. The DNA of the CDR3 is TGTGCCAGTAGTATGAGTAGGAACACCGGGGAGCTGTTTTTT.